Each of the 4 T cell receptor beta chains below was sequenced from the same sample in a study of T cells in localized non-small cell lung cancer. The data were produced by immunoSEQ multiplex PCR, yet TCRdb's version contains in-frame clones alone and is incomplete. The sample consists of over 20,000 clones, roughly 90% of them appearing once. Sequencing used peripheral blood mononuclear cells, obtained before any cancer treatment. These receptors all stem from a male donor aged 60 or over with stage II lung adenocarcinoma.

The V and J genes are TRBV5-4 and TRBJ2-2, with TRBD1 identical over 10 bases. Per the germline V gene, CDR1 is SGHNT and CDR2 is YYREEE (reference sequence). The junction had 3 bases not matched to a gene; V was cut back by 4 bases and J by 6 bases. The CDR3 consists of 14 residues. This CDR3 reads CASSPGTGAGELFF. Here the CDR3 DNA reads TGTGCCAGCAGCCCCGGGACAGGGGCCGGGGAGCTGTTTTTT.

V gene TRBV7-2 combines with J gene TRBJ2-5; D is perhaps TRBD1 or TRBD2 (5 bases each). The CDR3 is 15 amino acids. Between the trimmed V and J ends, which lost 0 bases and 2 bases, there was a span of 10 bases. Germline V gives CDR1 SGHTA, CDR2 FQGNSA. CDR3: CASSLAWGNQETQYF. The DNA of the CDR3 is TGTGCCAGCAGCTTAGCGTGGGGGAATCAAGAGACCCAGTACTTC.

The rearrangement uses TRBV7-2 and TRBJ2-1, with TRBD2 matching 8 bases. CDR3 length: 15 residues. Germline V gene data show CDR1 as SGHTA and CDR2 as FQGNSA. V gave up 5 bases and J gave up 3 bases; unmatched junction bases: 6. The CDR3 DNA sequence: TGTGCCAGCAGCACAGCGGGAGTCTACTACAATGAGCAGTTCTTC. Its protein is CASSTAGVYYNEQFF.

This sequence joins TRBV11-3 and TRBJ2-7, with a possible D match to TRBD2 (5 bases). With 3 bases removed from V and 8 bases from J, the gap between germline ends came to 11 bases. Germline CDR1 SGHNT, CDR2 YENEEA. The CDR3 totals 12 residues. CDR3 sequence reads: CASSLYDGKQYF. The CDR3 DNA follows: TGTGCCAGCAGCTTGTATGACGGGAAGCAGTACTTC.